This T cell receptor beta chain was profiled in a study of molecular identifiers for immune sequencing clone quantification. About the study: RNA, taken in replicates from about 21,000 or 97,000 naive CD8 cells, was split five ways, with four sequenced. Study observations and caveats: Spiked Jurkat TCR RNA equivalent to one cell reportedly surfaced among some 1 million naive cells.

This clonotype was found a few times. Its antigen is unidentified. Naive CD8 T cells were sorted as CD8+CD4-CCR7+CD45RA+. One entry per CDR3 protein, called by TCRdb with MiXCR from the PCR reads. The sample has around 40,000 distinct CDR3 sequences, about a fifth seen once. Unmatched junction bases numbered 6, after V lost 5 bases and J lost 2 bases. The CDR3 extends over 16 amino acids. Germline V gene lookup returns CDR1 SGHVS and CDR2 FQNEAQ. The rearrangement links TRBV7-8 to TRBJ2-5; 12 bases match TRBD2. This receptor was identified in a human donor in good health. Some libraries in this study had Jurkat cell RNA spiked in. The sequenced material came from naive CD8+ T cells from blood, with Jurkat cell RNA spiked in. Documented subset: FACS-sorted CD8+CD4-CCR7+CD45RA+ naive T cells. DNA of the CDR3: TGTGCCAGCAGCGAGACTAGCGGGGGAAGTCAAGAGACCCAGTACTTC. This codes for CASSETSGGSQETQYF.